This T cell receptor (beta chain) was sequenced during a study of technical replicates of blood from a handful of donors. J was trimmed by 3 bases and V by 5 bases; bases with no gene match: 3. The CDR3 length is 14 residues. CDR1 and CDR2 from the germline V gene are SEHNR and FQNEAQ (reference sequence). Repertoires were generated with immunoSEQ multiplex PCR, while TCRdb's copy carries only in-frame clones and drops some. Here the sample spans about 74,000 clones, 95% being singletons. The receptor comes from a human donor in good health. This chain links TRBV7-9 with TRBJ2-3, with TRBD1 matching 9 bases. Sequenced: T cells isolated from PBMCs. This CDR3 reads CASSPGQGTDTQYF. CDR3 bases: TGTGCCAGCAGCCCCGGACAGGGGACAGATACGCAGTATTTT.